A selection of T cell receptor beta chains follows, all from one sample in a study of technical replicates of blood from several donors. The data were produced by immunoSEQ multiplex PCR, yet TCRdb's version contains in-frame clones alone and is incomplete. Of around 79,000 clones in the sample, around nine tenths were seen once. The source material was T cells isolated from PBMCs. The receptors come from a human donor in good health. Each CDR3 is given with its conserved first and last residue. Fields, in order: CDR3 length, clone size, D gene, J gene, V gene, CDR3 protein, CDR3 DNA. D genes are given only for firm matches. Clone size is not always given. Where it is, it says once, few, many or a class for expanded clones.

>12|NA|NA|TRBJ2-7|TRBV7-2
CASSSGFGEQYF
TGTGCCAGCAGCTCCGGGTTCGGAGAGCAGTACTTC
>14|NA|NA|TRBJ1-2|TRBV6-1
CASSLDSPNYGYTF
TGTGCCAGCTCTTTGGACAGTCCTAACTATGGCTACACCTTC
>18|NA|NA|TRBJ1-1|TRBV4-1
CASSQEPPFGGANTEAFF
TGCGCCAGCAGCCAAGAGCCCCCTTTTGGGGGGGCGAACACTGAAGCTTTCTTT
>14|once|TRBD2|TRBJ2-7|TRBV2
CASRVTSETSEQYF
TGTGCCAGCAGAGTTACTAGCGAAACTAGCGAGCAGTACTTC
>15|once|TRBD1|TRBJ2-1|TRBV4-1
CASSQEGQGYNEQFF
TGCGCCAGCAGCCAAGAGGGACAGGGCTACAATGAGCAGTTCTTC
>14|NA|NA|TRBJ1-3|TRBV11-2
CASSGGASGNTIYF
TGTGCCAGCAGCGGAGGTGCCTCTGGAAACACCATATATTTT
>15|NA|TRBD2|TRBJ2-1|TRBV7-9
CASSPGTSVLDEQFF
TGTGCCAGCAGTCCCGGGACTAGCGTTTTGGATGAGCAGTTCTTC
>11|NA|NA|TRBJ1-4|TRBV30
CAWQGNEKLFF
TGTGCCTGGCAGGGAAATGAAAAACTGTTTTTT
>14|NA|NA|TRBJ2-1|TRBV15
CATSRGQVYNEQFF
TGTGCCACCAGCAGAGGTCAGGTCTACAATGAGCAGTTCTTC
>15|NA|TRBD1|TRBJ1-2|TRBV6-5
CASSYSGQGNYGYTF
TGTGCCAGCAGTTACTCAGGACAGGGGAACTATGGCTACACCTTC
>15|NA|NA|TRBJ1-5|TRBV5-1
CASSLEGNSNQPQHF
TGCGCCAGCAGCTTGGAGGGGAATAGCAATCAGCCCCAGCATTTT
>14|once|NA|TRBJ2-7|TRBV7-6
CASSDDREDYEQYF
TGTGCCAGCAGCGATGACAGGGAGGACTACGAGCAGTACTTC
>18|NA|NA|TRBJ2-6|TRBV14
CASSWRRPSLSGANVLTF
TGTGCCAGCAGCTGGAGGCGGCCATCCCTATCTGGGGCCAACGTCCTGACTTTC
>13|NA|NA|TRBJ1-5|TRBV5-4
CASSLDNNQPQHF
TGTGCCAGCAGCTTGGACAACAATCAGCCCCAGCATTTT
>16|once|NA|TRBJ2-3|TRBV2
CASRAFQGGSTDTQYF
TGTGCCAGCAGGGCTTTCCAGGGTGGCAGCACAGATACGCAGTATTTT
>15|NA|TRBD1|TRBJ1-2|TRBV27
CASSPGQGSGDGYTF
TGTGCCAGCAGTCCCGGACAGGGTTCAGGAGATGGCTACACCTTC
>15|NA|NA|TRBJ2-2|TRBV7-7
CASSEHPGATGELFF
TGTGCCAGCAGCGAGCACCCAGGGGCCACCGGGGAGCTGTTTTTT
>14|NA|TRBD1|TRBJ1-2|TRBV10-2
CASSDSDRDYGYTF
TGCGCCAGCAGTGATTCCGACAGGGACTATGGCTACACCTTC
>14|NA|TRBD1|TRBJ2-7|TRBV6-1
CASSGTGSFYEQYF
TGTGCCAGCAGTGGGACAGGCTCCTTCTACGAGCAGTACTTC
>16|NA|NA|TRBJ2-5|TRBV11-2
CASSLGGAGAQETQYF
TGTGCCAGCAGCTTAGGTGGGGCGGGGGCTCAGGAGACCCAGTACTTC